A selection of T cell receptor beta chains follows, all from one sample in a study of CD8 T cells in Susac syndrome. TCRdb called the immunoSEQ multiplex PCR reads again in MiXCR, with one record for every CDR3 protein. The sample lists roughly 200,000 distinct CDR3 sequences, just under 95% occurring once. Input material: CD4+ T cells from PBMCs. The receptors originated from a human donor with Susac syndrome. Both conserved end residues are part of each CDR3. The D gene is left open where the match is weak. Size is stated for part of the rows, as once, few or many counts, or as a class when the clone is expanded.

>TRBV2|NA|TRBJ2-3|NA
TGTGCCAGCAGTGAATCAGATACGCAGTATTTT
CASSESDTQYF
>TRBV5-1|NA|TRBJ2-1|NA
TGCGCCAGCAGCTTGGGTTCCGGCCGGAGTGAGCAGTTCTTC
CASSLGSGRSEQFF
>TRBV28|TRBD1|TRBJ2-3|NA
TGTGCCAGCATAACCGACAGGGGAAACACAGATACGCAGTATTTT
CASITDRGNTDTQYF
>TRBV12-2|NA|TRBJ2-5|NA
TGTGCAAGTCCAGTGACCCAGTACTTC
CASPVTQYF
>TRBV28|TRBD1|TRBJ1-2|NA
TGTGCCAGCAGTTCCGGGACAGGGGAACTGTACACCTTC
CASSSGTGELYTF
>TRBV7-9|TRBD2|TRBJ2-1|NA
TGTGCCAGCAGCCAGGGACTAGCGGGGGGGCCAGGCAATGAGCAGTTCTTC
CASSQGLAGGPGNEQFF
>TRBV19|TRBD1|TRBJ2-7|NA
TGTGCCAGTGCAGGTGCGGACAGGGGGGACGAGCAGTACTTC
CASAGADRGDEQYF
>TRBV2|TRBD1|TRBJ2-2|NA
TGTGCCAGCAGCAGGGGCAGGGGGCAGATTACGAACACCGGGGAGCTGTTTTTT
CASSRGRGQITNTGELFF
>TRBV7-3|TRBD1|TRBJ2-7|few
TGTGCCAGCAGCATCGACAGGGGGCCCTACGAGCAGTACTTC
CASSIDRGPYEQYF
>TRBV28|TRBD1|TRBJ1-5|NA
TGTGCCAGCAGTTTAATCGACAGGGCGGTCAAGAAGCCCCAGCATTTT
CASSLIDRAVKKPQHF
>TRBV11-2|NA|TRBJ2-7|NA
TGTGCCAGCAGCTTAATAGGACAGACCTACGAGCAGTACTTC
CASSLIGQTYEQYF
>TRBV28|NA|TRBJ2-1|NA
TGTGCCAGCCGGCAGACTGGCGGGGAGCAGTTCTTC
CASRQTGGEQFF
>TRBV29-1|NA|TRBJ1-5|NA
TGCAGCGTCCCTGGGACCCGCAGGGATCAGCCCCAGCATTTT
CSVPGTRRDQPQHF
>TRBV6-5|NA|TRBJ1-2|once
TGTGCCAGCAGTTACGGGCATCTCGGTGGCTACACCTTC
CASSYGHLGGYTF
>TRBV29-1|NA|TRBJ2-5|NA
TGCAGCGTCAGAGGAAGGGGCTCCGAGACCCAGTACTTC
CSVRGRGSETQYF
>TRBV20-1|NA|TRBJ2-1|NA
TGCAGTGCTAGTAATCCGTACGGGGAGGTAAACAATGAGCAGTTCTTC
CSASNPYGEVNNEQFF
>TRBV7-2|NA|TRBJ1-2|few
TGTGCCAGCAGCTTAGGTCGGGACGTCTATGGCTACACCTTC
CASSLGRDVYGYTF
>TRBV20-1|TRBD2|TRBJ2-7|NA
TGCAGTGCTGGGCTAGCGGGGGCCGGGGACGAGCAGTACTTC
CSAGLAGAGDEQYF
>TRBV28|TRBD1|TRBJ2-7|NA
TGTGCCAGCAGTGTGGGACAGCCAACCCTCTACGAGCAGTACTTC
CASSVGQPTLYEQYF
>TRBV5-1|NA|TRBJ1-1|NA
TGCGCCAGCAGCTTGCGGGCAGTCGGGAACACTGAAGCTTTCTTT
CASSLRAVGNTEAFF
>TRBV20-1|NA|TRBJ1-5|NA
TGCAGTACTAGGGGACCTTTAGGTAGCAATCAGCCCCAGCATTTT
CSTRGPLGSNQPQHF
>TRBV29-1|TRBD1|TRBJ2-3|NA
TGCAGCGTTGACCCACGACAGGGGAGTAGCACAGATACGCAGTATTTT
CSVDPRQGSSTDTQYF
>TRBV2|TRBD1|TRBJ1-3|NA
TGTGCCAGCAAGGAGACAGGGGCCGGAAACACCATATATTTT
CASKETGAGNTIYF
>TRBV30|TRBD1|TRBJ2-3|NA
TGTGCCTGGAGTCGAGGGGGCACTAGCACAGATACGCAGTATTTT
CAWSRGGTSTDTQYF
>TRBV10-3|TRBD2|TRBJ2-1|once
TGTGCCATCACCCCGGGACTAGCGGATGAGCAGTTCTTC
CAITPGLADEQFF
>TRBV7-8|NA|TRBJ2-2|NA
TGTGCCAGCAGCCTCACCTTTCCCACCGGGGAGCTGTTTTTT
CASSLTFPTGELFF
>TRBV6-6|TRBD1|TRBJ1-6|once
TGTGCCAGCAGTTACGGGACAGGGGGCACCCTCCACTTT
CASSYGTGGTLHF
>TRBV3-1|TRBD2|TRBJ2-1|NA
TGTGCCAGCAGCCGCAATCCGTTCGGGGGGACCTACAATGAGCAGTTCTTC
CASSRNPFGGTYNEQFF
>TRBV15|NA|TRBJ2-4|NA
TGTGCCACCAGCAGAGATGGCGGTTTCTTAGCCAAAAACATTCAGTACTTC
CATSRDGGFLAKNIQYF
>TRBV4-1|TRBD1|TRBJ1-2|NA
TGCGCCAGCAGTCGGACAGGGGGCGACTATGGCTACACCTTC
CASSRTGGDYGYTF
>TRBV19|NA|TRBJ1-5|NA
TGTGCCAGTAGTATAGATCACGGGGCTGGTGGCAATCAGCCCCAGCATTTT
CASSIDHGAGGNQPQHF
>TRBV21-1|NA|TRBJ2-2|NA
TGTGCCAGCAGCATGGGACAGGCGGCGAACACCGGGGAGCTGTTTTTT
CASSMGQAANTGELFF
>TRBV20-1|TRBD2|TRBJ2-1|NA
TGCAGTGCTAGAGGCGGGACTAGAAATGAGCAGTTCTTC
CSARGGTRNEQFF
>TRBV20-1|TRBD2|TRBJ2-5|NA
TGCAGTGCTAGAGATTTGCGGGGGGGATACCAAGAGACCCAGTACTTC
CSARDLRGGYQETQYF
>TRBV6-6|NA|TRBJ1-2|few
TGTGCCAGCAGTTTAAGGGGCTCTAACTATGGCTACACCTTC
CASSLRGSNYGYTF
>TRBV7-9|TRBD2|TRBJ2-5|NA
TGTGCCAGCAGCTACATACTAGCGGGAGTGGAGACCCAGTACTTC
CASSYILAGVETQYF
>TRBV29-1|TRBD1|TRBJ2-1|NA
TGCAGCGTTGTGGGACAGGGATACAATGAGCAGTTCTTC
CSVVGQGYNEQFF
>TRBV7-2|NA|TRBJ2-3|NA
TGTGCCAGCAGCTCTGGACAGAAGATCACTCAGTATTTT
CASSSGQKITQYF
>TRBV7-2|NA|TRBJ2-7|NA
TGTGCCAGCAGCTTAAGCACAGGGAGGACCTACGAGCAGTACTTC
CASSLSTGRTYEQYF
>TRBV4-2|NA|TRBJ2-5|NA
TGTGCCAGCAGCCAGCTTAGCGGCGAGACCCAGTACTTC
CASSQLSGETQYF
>TRBV12-3/TRBV12-4|NA|TRBJ2-2|NA
TGTGCCAGCAGTCCGGAGGAGTTTACCGGGGAGCTGTTTTTT
CASSPEEFTGELFF
>TRBV29-1|TRBD1|TRBJ1-1|NA
TGCAGCTTAGGACAGGGCTTGAACACTGAAGCTTTCTTT
CSLGQGLNTEAFF
>TRBV29-1|NA|TRBJ2-7|NA
TGCAGCGTTGCCCTCCTAGTACCCTACGAGCAGTACTTC
CSVALLVPYEQYF
>TRBV30|NA|TRBJ1-2|once
TGTGCCTGGACACCCGAACTTTATGGCTACACCTTC
CAWTPELYGYTF
>TRBV5-4|TRBD1|TRBJ2-2|NA
TGTGCCAGCAGCTGGGGGACAGGCAACACCGGGGAGCTGTTTTTT
CASSWGTGNTGELFF
>TRBV7-2|NA|TRBJ2-7|NA
TGTGCCAGCAGCAACCGGGACGGAACTTACGAGCAGTACTTC
CASSNRDGTYEQYF
>TRBV6-2/TRBV6-3|TRBD2|TRBJ2-1|NA
TGTGCCAGCAGTTACGGGTTAGGGGAGGGCCGGGATGAGCAGTTCTTC
CASSYGLGEGRDEQFF
>TRBV20-1|NA|TRBJ2-5|NA
TGCAGTGCTGAGAGGGACTTCAGCGAAGAGACCCAGTACTTC
CSAERDFSEETQYF
>TRBV12-3/TRBV12-4|NA|TRBJ1-4|NA
TGTGCCAGCAGTTTTGAACGGGTGGAGGGGGAAAAACTGTTTTTT
CASSFERVEGEKLFF
>TRBV2|NA|TRBJ1-2|NA
TGTGCCAGCAGTGATGGTACGGGGGGCTCTGGCTACACCTTC
CASSDGTGGSGYTF
>TRBV20-1|NA|TRBJ1-1|once
TGCAGTGCTAGAGAGACGAGAGCTTTCTTT
CSARETRAFF
>TRBV30|NA|TRBJ2-7|NA
TGTGCCTGGTCCACGGGCGGATCCATGCAGTACTTC
CAWSTGGSMQYF
>TRBV18|NA|TRBJ2-7|NA
TGTGCCAGCTCACCAGGGCCGACCTACGAGCAGTACTTC
CASSPGPTYEQYF
>TRBV7-2|NA|TRBJ2-5|NA
TGTGCCAGCAGCTTAGAAGTATCGTCTGAGACCCAGTACTTC
CASSLEVSSETQYF
>TRBV20-1|TRBD2|TRBJ2-5|NA
TGCAGTGCTTCGGGGGGGCTAGCGGACGTGGACTTC
CSASGGLADVDF
>TRBV27|NA|TRBJ2-6|NA
TGTGCCAGCAGGTACTTTGGGGCCAACGTCCTGACTTTC
CASRYFGANVLTF
>TRBV27|NA|TRBJ2-7|once
TGTGCCAGCAGTTTAGTGGGAACTCCCGAGCAGTACTTC
CASSLVGTPEQYF
>TRBV14|TRBD1|TRBJ2-1|NA
TGTGCCAGCAGCCATTTACCGGGACAGGGAACACACAATGAGCAGTTCTTC
CASSHLPGQGTHNEQFF
>TRBV19|NA|TRBJ2-7|NA
TGTGCCAGTAGTGCGAGTGAATACGAGCAGTACTTC
CASSASEYEQYF